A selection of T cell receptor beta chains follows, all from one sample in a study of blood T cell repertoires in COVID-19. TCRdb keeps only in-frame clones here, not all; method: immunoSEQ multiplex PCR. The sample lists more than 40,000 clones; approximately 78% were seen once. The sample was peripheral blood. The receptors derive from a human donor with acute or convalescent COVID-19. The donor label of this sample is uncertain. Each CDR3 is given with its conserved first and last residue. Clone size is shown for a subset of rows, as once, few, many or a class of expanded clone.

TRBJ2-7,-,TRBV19,CASRNIAGISYEQYF
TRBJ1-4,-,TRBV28,CASSSGAVIGEKLFF
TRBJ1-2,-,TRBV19,CASSLRQEVGGYTF
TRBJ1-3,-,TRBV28,CASSLTGGDTIYF
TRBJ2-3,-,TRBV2,CASSEGGRGSDTQYF
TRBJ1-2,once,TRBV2,CASSGGTTGKAGGYTF
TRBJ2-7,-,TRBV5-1,CASSAIGGSSYEQYF
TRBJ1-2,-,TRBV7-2,CASGFRGGQGGGADYGYTF
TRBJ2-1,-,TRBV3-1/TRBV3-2,CASSQDITSGSSYNEQFF
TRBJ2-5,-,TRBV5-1,CASSTRGEGVMETQYF
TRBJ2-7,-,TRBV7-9,CASSSTGAYEQYF
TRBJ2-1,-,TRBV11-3,CASSLGGRVSSYNEQFF
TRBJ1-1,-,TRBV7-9,CASSLGGFEAFF
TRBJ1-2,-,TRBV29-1,CSVEEGGVGYGYTF
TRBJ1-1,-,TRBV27,CASRTLNTEAFF
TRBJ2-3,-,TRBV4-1,CASSQAEHTNYPTDTQYF
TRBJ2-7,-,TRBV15,CATSLRTTGNEQYF
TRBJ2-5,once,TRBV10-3,CAIRPAGGQETQYF
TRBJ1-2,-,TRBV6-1,CASSDLDRAGGYTF
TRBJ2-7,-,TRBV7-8,CASSLAYQGTDEQYF
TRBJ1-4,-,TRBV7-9,CAIDRGANEKLFF
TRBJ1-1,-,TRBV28,CASSSGTGNLNTEAFF
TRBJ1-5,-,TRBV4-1,CASSRGPGVYSNQPQHF
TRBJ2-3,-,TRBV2,CASSAGTGVLSSTDTQYF
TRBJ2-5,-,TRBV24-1,CATSAHRDQETQYF
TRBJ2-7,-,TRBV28,CASSLLRVSAAYEQYF
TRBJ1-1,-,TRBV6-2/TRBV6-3,CASSYSAGAATEAFF
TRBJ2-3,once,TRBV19,CASTATDTDTQYF
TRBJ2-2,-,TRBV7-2,CASSARQGGTGELFF
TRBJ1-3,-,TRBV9,CASSVESYGNTIYF
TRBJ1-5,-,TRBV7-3,CASSPNPDQPQHF
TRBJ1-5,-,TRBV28,CASSSGGQPQHF
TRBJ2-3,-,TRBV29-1,CSVPPPGQGTDTQYF
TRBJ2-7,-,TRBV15,CATSRDLEQGLNEQYF
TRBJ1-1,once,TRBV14,CASSQQGTGTEAFF
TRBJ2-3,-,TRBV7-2,CASSLASGGLGSTQYF
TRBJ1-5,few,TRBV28,CATRGASNQPQHF
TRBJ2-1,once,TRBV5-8,CASSPGTRPDNEQFF
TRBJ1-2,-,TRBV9,CASSVAMTSYGYTF
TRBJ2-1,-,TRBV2,CASSLRWGSSTEQFF
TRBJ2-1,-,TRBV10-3,CAISDSTGGGNEQFF
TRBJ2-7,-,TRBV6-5,CASGATRNYEQYF
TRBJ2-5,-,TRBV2,CASKTERQYF